This T cell receptor (beta chain) stems from a study of blood T cells in healthy people across ages. In regard to this clonotype: The target antigen is unknown.

A sample-barcoded 5' primer and a J-beta primer mix were used in a second PCR of about 6 to 11 cycles. TCRdb processed the 5' RACE reads anew with MiXCR; each CDR3 protein has one entry. The table includes more than 500,000 distinct CDR3 sequences, roughly a quarter detected once. V lost 2 bases to trimming and J lost 8 bases; unmatched junction nucleotides: 7. CDR1 and CDR2 (germline): SGHRS, YFSETQ. CDR3 length equals 15 residues. Study-wide results and limits: Those diversity estimates obtained from one million T cells were thought to be underestimates.

The sample was also linked to a second study, of T cells of mothers and their children. From that study: All donors were healthy and Caucasian; they were a few mothers and their six children. Extracted RNA, in its entirety, went into cDNA synthesis at about 1.5 ug per 15 ul.

The genes are TRBV5-1 and TRBJ2-1, with 10 bases lining up with TRBD2. Input material: blood. This TCR was recovered from a boy aged 2-9 years in good health. Here the CDR3 DNA reads TGCGCCAGCAGCTTCGAAGCGGGAGGGTGGGATGAGCAGTTCTTC. Amino acids: CASSFEAGGWDEQFF.